This is a list of T cell receptor beta chains from one sample in a study of CD8 T cells in Susac syndrome. Via MiXCR, TCRdb re-called the immunoSEQ multiplex PCR reads, giving one row per CDR3 protein. Of 150,000 or so distinct CDR3 sequences detected, just over 90% appear once; the ten largest clones hold just over 0.13%. The source material was CD4+ T cells from PBMCs. Receptors originate from a human donor in good health. Each CDR3 is given with its conserved first and last residue. Fields, in order: J gene, D gene, clone size, V gene, CDR3 DNA, CDR3 protein. The D gene is left open where the match is weak. Size tells how often a clone was seen (once, few, many) or the class of an expanded clone, and some rows leave it out.

TRBJ1-2 TRBD1 . TRBV20-1 TGCAGTGGAGCCTACGACAGGGTTTCGAGTGGCTACACCTTC CSGAYDRVSSGYTF
TRBJ1-2 . . TRBV3-1 TGTGCCAGCAGCCTCATGGTGGGGGGCGATAACTATGGCTACACCTTC CASSLMVGGDNYGYTF
TRBJ2-7 TRBD2 . TRBV6-1 TGTGCCAGCAGGGACAGCGGGGGCGAGGAGCAGTACTTC CASRDSGGEEQYF
TRBJ2-3 TRBD2 . TRBV20-1 TGCAGTGCTAGTCGCACTAGCGGGGGGGCCGGGGATACGCAGTATTTT CSASRTSGGAGDTQYF
TRBJ2-2 . . TRBV3-1 TGTGCCAGCAGCCGCCTCGGGGACTTCAAGAACACCGGGGAGCTGTTTTTT CASSRLGDFKNTGELFF
TRBJ1-3 TRBD1 . TRBV11-2 TGTGCCAGCAGCTCCCATGGGACAGCCTCTGGAAACACCATATATTTT CASSSHGTASGNTIYF
TRBJ2-4 . . TRBV5-1 TGCGCCAGCAGCTTAATGTCCGGGCAGGGGAACATTCAGTACTTC CASSLMSGQGNIQYF
TRBJ2-7 TRBD2 . TRBV25-1 TGTGCCAGCATGTCGGCTAGCGGGGGGGCCTCGTTAGAGCAGTACTTC CASMSASGGASLEQYF
TRBJ2-1 . . TRBV6-1 TGTGCCAGCAGTCCTTCAGGGTTTTTAAATGAGCAGTTCTTC CASSPSGFLNEQFF
TRBJ2-7 . . TRBV5-1 TGCGCCAGCAGCCGGGACTGGGCCTACGAGCAGTACTTC CASSRDWAYEQYF
TRBJ2-1 TRBD2 few TRBV24-1 TGTGCCACCAGTGACAGTACTAGCGGGGGGGGTGAGCAGTTCTTC CATSDSTSGGGEQFF
TRBJ1-2 . . TRBV30 TGTGCCTGGAAGATAGAGGGGTTCGACTATGGCTACACCTTC CAWKIEGFDYGYTF
TRBJ1-1 . once TRBV5-6 TGTGCCAGCACCACGGGGTGGGACACTGAAGCTTTCTTT CASTTGWDTEAFF
TRBJ2-3 . . TRBV9 TGTGCCAGCAGCAAAGACTACAGCACAGATACGCAGTATTTT CASSKDYSTDTQYF
TRBJ1-1 . . TRBV27 TGTGCCAGCAGTTTATCGGCAGGGGTTGAAGCTTTCTTT CASSLSAGVEAFF
TRBJ2-5 TRBD1 . TRBV5-6 TGTGCCAGCAGCGTGGACAGGGGTCGGGAGACCCAGTACTTC CASSVDRGRETQYF
TRBJ1-2 . . TRBV19 TGTGCCAGTAGCCCCGGGCGGGCCGTCTATGGCTACACCTTC CASSPGRAVYGYTF
TRBJ1-1 . . TRBV29-1 TGCAGCGTTCTCGGGACGCGGGGAGCTTTCTTT CSVLGTRGAFF
TRBJ2-5 . once TRBV6-9 TGTGCCAGCATGGAGGTGGAGACCCAGTACTTC CASMEVETQYF
TRBJ1-2 TRBD1 . TRBV14 TGTGCCAGCAGCCAAGATGGACAGGCGAGCGGCTACACCTTC CASSQDGQASGYTF
TRBJ1-6 . . TRBV7-2 TGTGCCAGCAGCTTAGGGTTGTACAGCCTTAATTCACCCCTCCACTTT CASSLGLYSLNSPLHF
TRBJ2-5 . . TRBV29-1 TGCAGCGTTGAAAGACAGGAGCAAGAGACCCAGTACTTC CSVERQEQETQYF
TRBJ2-7 . . TRBV20-1 TGCAGTGCTAGAAAGGAGAGAACTCCCGCCTACGAGCAGTACTTC CSARKERTPAYEQYF
TRBJ2-7 . . TRBV9 TGTGCCAGCAGCCCAGTAGGGTCCTACGAGCAGTACTTC CASSPVGSYEQYF
TRBJ2-5 TRBD2 . TRBV6-6 TGTGCCAGCAGTCCCTCGGGGGAGGGCGGAGAGACCCAGTACTTC CASSPSGEGGETQYF
TRBJ1-1 . . TRBV6-1 TGTGCCAGCAGTGAATTGGGTCAGGCGATCACTGAAGCTTTCTTT CASSELGQAITEAFF
TRBJ1-2 . . TRBV4-3 TGCGCCAGCAGCCCAAAGGGGGGTGCAAACTATGGCTACACCTTC CASSPKGGANYGYTF
TRBJ1-1 . . TRBV28 TGTGCCAGCAGCCAGGGAGGCCATGACACTGAAGCTTTCTTT CASSQGGHDTEAFF
TRBJ1-5 TRBD1 . TRBV3-1 TGTGCCAGCAGCCAGAGCGGGACAGGGAATCAGCCCCAGCATTTT CASSQSGTGNQPQHF
TRBJ2-1 . . TRBV6-1 TGTGCCAGCAGCCCAGGAGAGTTCTCCTACAATGAGCAGTTCTTC CASSPGEFSYNEQFF
TRBJ2-1 . . TRBV7-2 TGTGCCAGCGTTTTTCGGTCCAGGAATGAGCAGTTCTTC CASVFRSRNEQFF
TRBJ1-4 . . TRBV12-3/TRBV12-4 TGTGCCAGCAGGCTCACGGGAGATGAAAAACTGTTTTTT CASRLTGDEKLFF
TRBJ1-2 TRBD1 . TRBV3-1 TGTGCCAGCAGCCAGGGACAGGGGGTATTAGGCTACACCTTC CASSQGQGVLGYTF
TRBJ2-7 . . TRBV12-3/TRBV12-4 TGTGCCAGCAGTTTAACTTCAGGGAACGAGCAGTACTTC CASSLTSGNEQYF
TRBJ1-2 . . TRBV27 TGTGCCAGCAGTTTAGGGGGGATACCCTATGGCTACACCTTC CASSLGGIPYGYTF
TRBJ1-2 . . TRBV20-1 TGCAGTGCTAGATCAGCGGAGGGCGAAACTAACTATGGCTACACCTTC CSARSAEGETNYGYTF
TRBJ2-6 . . TRBV28 TGTGCCAGCAACCTGACAGTCTCTGGGGCCAACGTCCTGACTTTC CASNLTVSGANVLTF
TRBJ1-1 . once TRBV3-1 TGTGCCAGCAGCCCCCCCGGGTTCACTGAAGCTTTCTTT CASSPPGFTEAFF
TRBJ2-3 TRBD2 . TRBV7-3 TGTGCCAGCAGCTTATACGGGGGGGTAACAGATACGCAGTATTTT CASSLYGGVTDTQYF
TRBJ2-1 . . TRBV9 TGTGCCAGCAGCTCCCATTTCCGGGGGGCCAATGAGCAGTTCTTC CASSSHFRGANEQFF
TRBJ2-1 TRBD1 . TRBV10-3 TGTGCCATCAGTTCCGGACAGGGTAACGACAATGAGCAGTTCTTC CAISSGQGNDNEQFF
TRBJ1-1 . . TRBV6-1 TGTGCCACCGGGGCGGGTGGGACAATTCGAGTAGCTTTCTTT CATGAGGTIRVAFF
TRBJ1-5 . once TRBV3-1 TGTGCCAGCAGCCAAGTAGCCGGTAATCAGCCCCAGCATTTT CASSQVAGNQPQHF
TRBJ2-1 . . TRBV5-1 TGCGCCAGCAGCTTGGTAGCAGTCTCCTACAATGAGCAGTTCTTC CASSLVAVSYNEQFF
TRBJ2-2 . . TRBV15 TGTGCCACCAGCACCTCTCCGGTCGGGGAGCTGTTTTTT CATSTSPVGELFF
TRBJ1-5 TRBD1 . TRBV11-1 TGTGCCAGCAGCTCCGACAGGGGGCAGCCCCAGCATTTT CASSSDRGQPQHF
TRBJ1-5 . . TRBV12-3/TRBV12-4 TGTGCCAGCAGTTTAACGAGGGATGGAGAGCCCCAGCATTTT CASSLTRDGEPQHF
TRBJ2-7 . . TRBV4-2 TGTGCCAGCAGCCAAGATCTACACCCTGAAAGCTCCTACGAGCAGTACTTC CASSQDLHPESSYEQYF
TRBJ2-3 . . TRBV13 TGTGCCAGCAGCTCGGGACCGACAGATACGCAGTATTTT CASSSGPTDTQYF
TRBJ2-1 . . TRBV7-2 TGTGCCAGCAGCTTAGCAGGGGCGCAATTGAATGAGCAGTTCTTC CASSLAGAQLNEQFF
TRBJ2-5 TRBD2 . TRBV12-3/TRBV12-4 TGTGCCAGCAGCCGGACTACAACTAGCGGGGGCCGTGAGGCCCAGTACTTC CASSRTTTSGGREAQYF
TRBJ2-5 . once TRBV7-6 TGTGCCAGCAGCTTATCTCAGGTGGAAGAGACCCAGTACTTC CASSLSQVEETQYF
TRBJ2-2 . . TRBV5-1 TGCGCCAGCACCACCGGGACGGAGGGAGGGGAGCTGTTTTTT CASTTGTEGGELFF
TRBJ1-1 TRBD1 . TRBV30 TGTGCCTGGAGTCTATCAGACAGGGACCTTCGTGAAGCTTTCTTT CAWSLSDRDLREAFF
TRBJ1-1 . once TRBV5-6 TGTGCCAGCAGCGTTTACGGGGAAGCTTTCTTT CASSVYGEAFF
TRBJ1-6 . . TRBV3-1 TGTGCCAGCAGCCAAGCTCGTTTCGGGGGAACCGGTCGGGCCCTCCACTTT CASSQARFGGTGRALHF
TRBJ2-6 TRBD1 . TRBV7-3 TGTGCCAGCGCCGAGGGGGCGAGCTCTGGGGCCAACGTCCTGACTTTC CASAEGASSGANVLTF